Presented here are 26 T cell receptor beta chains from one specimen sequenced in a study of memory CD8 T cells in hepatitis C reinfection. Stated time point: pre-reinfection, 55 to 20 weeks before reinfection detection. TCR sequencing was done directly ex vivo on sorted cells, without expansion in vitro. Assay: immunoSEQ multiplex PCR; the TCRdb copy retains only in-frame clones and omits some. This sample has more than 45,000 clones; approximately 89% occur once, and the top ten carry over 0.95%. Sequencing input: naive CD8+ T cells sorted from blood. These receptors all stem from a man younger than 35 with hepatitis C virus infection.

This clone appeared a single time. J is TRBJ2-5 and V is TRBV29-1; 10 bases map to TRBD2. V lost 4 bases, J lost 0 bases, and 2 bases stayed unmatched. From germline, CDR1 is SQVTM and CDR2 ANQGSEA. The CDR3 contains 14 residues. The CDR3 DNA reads TGCAGCGTTGGACTAGCGGGCCACCAAGAGACCCAGTACTTC. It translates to CSVGLAGHQETQYF.

CDR3 region: CASSVGAGGNEKLFF. CDR3 DNA: TGTGCCAGCAGCGTAGGAGCAGGGGGGAATGAAAAACTGTTTTTT. J is TRBJ1-4 and V is TRBV9; 7 nucleotides agree with TRBD1. This CDR3 has 15 residues. CDR1 SGDLS and CDR2 YYNGEE come from the germline V gene. With 0 bases clipped from V and 5 bases from J, the junction kept 4 bases outside the gene matches.

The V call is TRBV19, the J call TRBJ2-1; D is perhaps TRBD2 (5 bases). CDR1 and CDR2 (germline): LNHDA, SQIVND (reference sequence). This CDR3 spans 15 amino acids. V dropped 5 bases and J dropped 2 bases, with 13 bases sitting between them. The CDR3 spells CASSATSFPYNEQFF. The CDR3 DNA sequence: TGTGCCAGTAGTGCCACTAGTTTCCCCTACAATGAGCAGTTCTTC.

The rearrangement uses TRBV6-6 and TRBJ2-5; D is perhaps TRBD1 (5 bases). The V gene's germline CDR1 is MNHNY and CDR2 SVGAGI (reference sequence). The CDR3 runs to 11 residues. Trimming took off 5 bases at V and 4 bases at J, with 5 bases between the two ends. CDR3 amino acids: CASSQGETQYF. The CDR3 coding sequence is TGTGCCAGCAGTCAGGGAGAGACCCAGTACTTC.

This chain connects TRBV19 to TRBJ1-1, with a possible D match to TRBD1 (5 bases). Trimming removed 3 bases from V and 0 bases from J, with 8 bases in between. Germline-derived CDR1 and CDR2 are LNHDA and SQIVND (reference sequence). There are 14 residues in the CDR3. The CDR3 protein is CASSIGAMNTEAFF. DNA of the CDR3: TGTGCCAGTAGTATTGGGGCGATGAACACTGAAGCTTTCTTT.

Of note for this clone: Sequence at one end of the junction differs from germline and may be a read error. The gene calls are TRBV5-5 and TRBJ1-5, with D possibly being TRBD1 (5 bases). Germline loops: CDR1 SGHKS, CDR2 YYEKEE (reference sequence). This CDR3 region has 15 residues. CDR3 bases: TGTACCAGCAGCTTGACGGGGGTTAGCAATCAGCCCCAGCATTTT. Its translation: CTSSLTGVSNQPQHF.

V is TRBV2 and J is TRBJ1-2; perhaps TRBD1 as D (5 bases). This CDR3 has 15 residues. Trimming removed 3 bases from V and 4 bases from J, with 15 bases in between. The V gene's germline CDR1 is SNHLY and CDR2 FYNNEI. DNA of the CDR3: TGTGCCAGCAGTGAGCCCGGGACTGCTCTCTATGGCTACACCTTC. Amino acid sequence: CASSEPGTALYGYTF.

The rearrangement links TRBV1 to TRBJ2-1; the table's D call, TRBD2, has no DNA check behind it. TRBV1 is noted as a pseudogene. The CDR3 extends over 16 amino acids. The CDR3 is CTSSQDRSSGYNEQFF. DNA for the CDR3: TGCACCAGCAGCCAAGATCGGTCTAGCGGGTACAATGAGCAGTTCTTC.

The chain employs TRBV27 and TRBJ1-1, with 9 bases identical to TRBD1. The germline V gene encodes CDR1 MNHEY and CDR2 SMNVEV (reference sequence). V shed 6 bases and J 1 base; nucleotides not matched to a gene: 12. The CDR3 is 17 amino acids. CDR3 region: CASRSVWGQGPNTEAFF. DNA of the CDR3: TGTGCCAGCAGGTCGGTGTGGGGACAGGGACCGAACACTGAAGCTTTCTTT.

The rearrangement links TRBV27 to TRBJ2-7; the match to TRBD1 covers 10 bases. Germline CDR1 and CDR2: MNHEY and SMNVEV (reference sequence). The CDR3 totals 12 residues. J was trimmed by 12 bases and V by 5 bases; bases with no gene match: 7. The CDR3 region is CASSHGTGDLYV. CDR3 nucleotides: TGTGCCAGCAGTCACGGGACAGGGGACTTGTACGTC.

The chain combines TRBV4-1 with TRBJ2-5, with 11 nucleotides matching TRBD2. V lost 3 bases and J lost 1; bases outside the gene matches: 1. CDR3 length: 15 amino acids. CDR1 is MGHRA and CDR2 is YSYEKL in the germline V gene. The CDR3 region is CASSQGTSGQETQYF. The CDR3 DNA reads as TGCGCCAGCAGCCAGGGGACTAGCGGCCAAGAGACCCAGTACTTC.

In DNA, the CDR3 is TGCGCCAGCAGCCACGTTCCCGGGACAGGGGGACGGGGTTCACCCCTCCACTTT. This sequence encodes CASSHVPGTGGRGSPLHF. V usage is TRBV4-3 and J usage is TRBJ1-6; 11 bases fit TRBD1. J gave up 9 bases and V 3 bases, and 13 bases lay outside the gene matches. CDR1 is LGHNA and CDR2 is YSLEER in the germline V gene. The CDR3 is 18 amino acids.

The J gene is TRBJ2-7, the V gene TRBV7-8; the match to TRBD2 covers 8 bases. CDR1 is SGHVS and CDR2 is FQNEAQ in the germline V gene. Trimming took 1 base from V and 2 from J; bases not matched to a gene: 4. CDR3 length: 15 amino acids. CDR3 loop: CASSLELAVTYEQYF. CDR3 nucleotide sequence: TGTGCCAGCAGCTTAGAACTAGCGGTGACCTACGAGCAGTACTTC.

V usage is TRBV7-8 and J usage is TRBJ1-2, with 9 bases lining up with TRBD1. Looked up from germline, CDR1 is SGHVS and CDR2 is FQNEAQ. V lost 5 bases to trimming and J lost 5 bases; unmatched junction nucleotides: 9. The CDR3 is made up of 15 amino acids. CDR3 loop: CASSARTGDTYGYTF. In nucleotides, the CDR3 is TGTGCCAGCAGCGCCCGGACAGGGGATACGTATGGCTACACCTTC.

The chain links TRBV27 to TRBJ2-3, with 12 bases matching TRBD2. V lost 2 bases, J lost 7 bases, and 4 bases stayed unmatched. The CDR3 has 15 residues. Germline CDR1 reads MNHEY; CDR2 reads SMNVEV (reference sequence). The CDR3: CASSLNGLAGNTQYF. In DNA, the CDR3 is TGTGCCAGCAGTTTAAACGGACTAGCGGGGAATACGCAGTATTTT.

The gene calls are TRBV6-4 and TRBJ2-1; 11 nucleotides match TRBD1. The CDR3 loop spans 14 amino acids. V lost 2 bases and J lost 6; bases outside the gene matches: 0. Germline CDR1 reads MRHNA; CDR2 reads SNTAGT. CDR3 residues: CASSDGTGGNEQFF. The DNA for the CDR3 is TGTGCCAGCAGTGACGGGACAGGGGGCAATGAGCAGTTCTTC.

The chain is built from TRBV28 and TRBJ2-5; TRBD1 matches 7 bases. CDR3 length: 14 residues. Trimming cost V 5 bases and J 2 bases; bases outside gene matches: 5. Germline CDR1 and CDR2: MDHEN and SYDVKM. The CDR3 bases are TGTGCCAGCAGTCAACGGGACAGACAAGAGACCCAGTACTTC. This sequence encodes CASSQRDRQETQYF.

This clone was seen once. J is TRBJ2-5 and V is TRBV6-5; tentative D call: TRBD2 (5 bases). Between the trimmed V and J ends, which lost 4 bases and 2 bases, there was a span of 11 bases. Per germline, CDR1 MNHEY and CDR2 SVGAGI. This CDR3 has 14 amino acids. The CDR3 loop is CASSLGLPQETQYF. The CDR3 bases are TGTGCCAGCAGTTTAGGACTCCCGCAAGAGACCCAGTACTTC.

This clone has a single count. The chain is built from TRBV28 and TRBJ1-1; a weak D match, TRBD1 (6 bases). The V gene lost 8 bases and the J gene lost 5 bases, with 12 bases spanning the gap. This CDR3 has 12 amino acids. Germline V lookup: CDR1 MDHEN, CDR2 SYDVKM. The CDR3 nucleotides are TGTGCCAGCTCCACAGGGTTTACTGAAGCTTTCTTT. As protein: CASSTGFTEAFF.

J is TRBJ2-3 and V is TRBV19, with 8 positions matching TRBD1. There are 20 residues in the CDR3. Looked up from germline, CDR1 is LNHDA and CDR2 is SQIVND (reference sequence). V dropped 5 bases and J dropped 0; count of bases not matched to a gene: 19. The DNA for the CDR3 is TGTGCCAGTAGTGGGGCCCCCGGGACAGGAACGACCGATAGCACAGATACGCAGTATTTT. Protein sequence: CASSGAPGTGTTDSTDTQYF.

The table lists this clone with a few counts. The CDR3 sequence: CASSSDTANYGYTF. CDR3 DNA sequence: TGTGCCAGCAGCTCGGACACTGCTAACTATGGCTACACCTTC. The chain combines TRBV5-5 with TRBJ1-2, with TRBD1 as a possible D gene (5 bases). This CDR3 spans 14 amino acids. Looked up from germline, CDR1 is SGHKS and CDR2 is YYEKEE (reference sequence). V was cut by 3 bases and J by 0 bases, with 9 bases left in between.

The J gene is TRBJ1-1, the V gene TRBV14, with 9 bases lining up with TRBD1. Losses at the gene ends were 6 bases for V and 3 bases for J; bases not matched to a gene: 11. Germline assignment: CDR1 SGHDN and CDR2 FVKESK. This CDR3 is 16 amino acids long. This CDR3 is CASSPRTGAIYTEAFF. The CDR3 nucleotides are TGTGCCAGCAGTCCAAGGACAGGGGCTATTTACACTGAAGCTTTCTTT.

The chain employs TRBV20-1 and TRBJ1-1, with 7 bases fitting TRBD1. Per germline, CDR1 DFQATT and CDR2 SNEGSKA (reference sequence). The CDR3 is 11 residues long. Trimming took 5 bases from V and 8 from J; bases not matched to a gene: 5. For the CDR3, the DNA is TGCAGTGCTCGACAGGGACCAGAAGCTTTCTTT. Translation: CSARQGPEAFF.

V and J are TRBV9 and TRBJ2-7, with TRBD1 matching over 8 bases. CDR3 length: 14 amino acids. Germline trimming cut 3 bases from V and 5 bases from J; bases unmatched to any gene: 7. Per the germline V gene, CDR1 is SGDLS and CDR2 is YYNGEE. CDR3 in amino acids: CASSGKGQVHEQYF. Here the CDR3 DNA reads TGTGCCAGCAGCGGAAAGGGACAGGTCCACGAGCAGTACTTC.

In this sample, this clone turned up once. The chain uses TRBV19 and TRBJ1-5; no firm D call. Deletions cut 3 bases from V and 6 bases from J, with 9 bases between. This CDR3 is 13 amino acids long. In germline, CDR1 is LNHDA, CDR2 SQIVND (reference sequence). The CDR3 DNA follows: TGTGCCAGTAGTATGGCGGGTACTCAGCCCCAGCATTTT. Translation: CASSMAGTQPQHF.

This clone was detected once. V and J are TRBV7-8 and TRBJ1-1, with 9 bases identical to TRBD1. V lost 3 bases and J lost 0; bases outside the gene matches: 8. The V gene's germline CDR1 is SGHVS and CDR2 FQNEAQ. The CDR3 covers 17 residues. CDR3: CASSLLGGTGLNTEAFF. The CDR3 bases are TGTGCCAGCAGCTTGCTCGGGGGGACAGGGCTGAACACTGAAGCTTTCTTT.